This TCR beta chain was documented in a study of blood T cell repertoires in COVID-19. Study-wide background: Acute and convalescent COVID-19 samples came from the United States, Italy and Spain. T cells, B-cell-depleted T cells, or PBMCs provided the cDNA or gDNA that served as material.

This clone appeared a single time. In the study's own analysis: Estimated nucleated cell counts came from reference gene primer amplification. The assay was immunoSEQ multiplex PCR, and TCRdb's table has in-frame clones only and misses some. That table is the source of V, J and clone size, and D and trimming were worked out from the DNA. The table records some 140,000 clones, nearly 80% of them present only once. The sample comprised peripheral blood. This sequence originates from a man older than 75 with acute or convalescent COVID-19.

CDR3 nucleotide sequence: TGTGCCACCAGCGTCACGCAGACTAGCGGGGGAGAGGAGACCCAGTACTTC. Encoded protein: CATSVTQTSGGEETQYF. The rearrangement joins TRBV15 to TRBJ2-5; TRBD2 matches 12 bases. The CDR3 is 17 amino acids. The V and J ends lost 5 bases and 5 bases, in that order; junction bases with no gene match: 12. The germline V gene has CDR1 LNHNV and CDR2 YYDKDF (reference sequence). Together with reference TRBV15 and TRBJ2-5, the CDR3 gives the full variable domain: DAMVIQNPRYQVTQFGKPVTLSCSQTLNHNVMYWYQQKSSQAPKLLFHYYDKDFNNEADTPDNFQSRRPNTSFCFLDIRSPGLGDTAMYLCATSVTQTSGGEETQYFGPGTRLLVL.